This T cell receptor (beta chain) comes out of a study of T cells in Graves' hyperthyroidism and ophthalmopathy. Study background: Peripheral blood was drawn at first diagnosis, prior to all treatment.

General observations from the study: Also found in blood were most expanded thyroid clonotypes above 0.001. Ophthalmopathy was predicted by the model a median of 6.5 months ahead of onset. Stable hyperthyroidism was told apart from ophthalmopathy by a model built on 13 V-J features.

This clonotype occurred a few times. Its specificity is unknown. Authors of the study amplified TCR beta CDR3 regions from RNA transcripts. The HTBI primer set drove a first-round RT-PCR of the TCR CDR3. TCRdb itself ran the multiplex PCR reads through MiXCR, one entry per CDR3 protein. Of about 640,000 distinct CDR3 sequences listed, around 20% are singletons. Trimming left V 10 bases short and J 2 bases short, with 13 bases between. The CDR3 is 13 amino acids. The germline V gene encodes CDR1 MNHEY and CDR2 SMNVEV (reference sequence). Specimen: blood. The V and J genes are TRBV27 and TRBJ2-3; either TRBD1 or TRBD2 may fit D (5 bases each). The receptor was isolated from a man aged 25 to 40 with Graves' ophthalmopathy. The DNA of the CDR3 is TGTGCCACCCGGGACGGAAACACAGATACGCAGTATTTT. Amino acid sequence: CATRDGNTDTQYF.